This T cell receptor beta chain was documented in a study of blood T cell repertoires in COVID-19. Study-wide background: The United States, Italy and Spain supplied acute and convalescent COVID-19 samples.

TCRdb's copy holds only in-frame clones and misses some; the assay was immunoSEQ multiplex PCR. The table includes about 270,000 clones, over 75% detected once. V was pared by 1 base and J by 5 bases, with 4 bases between. The germline gives CDR1 LNHNV, CDR2 YYDKDF (reference sequence). The length of the CDR3 is 12 residues. The chain is built from TRBV15 and TRBJ2-3; unclear D gene. Material for sequencing was peripheral blood. This TCR came from an older woman with acute or convalescent COVID-19. CDR3 amino acids: CATSRALDTQYF. As DNA, the CDR3 is TGTGCCACCAGCAGAGCCCTAGATACGCAGTATTTT.